The sample holds a few counts of the clone carrying this T cell receptor (beta chain). Its antigen is as yet unknown. The making of cDNA relied on 5'RACE with 10-nucleotide random UMIs. Each sequencing run yielded over 160 million TCR-beta sequences from 15-18 subjects. Via MiXCR, TCRdb re-called the 5' RACE reads, giving one row per CDR3 protein. The sample yields about 55,000 distinct CDR3 sequences, about 3.7% seen once. V was cut by 4 bases and J by 6 bases, with 13 bases left in between. This CDR3 comprises 13 residues. The germline V gene encodes CDR1 MNHEY and CDR2 SMNVEV (reference sequence). The data were obtained in a study of neurological immune-mediated disorders. General study results and limits: With the multiple sclerosis repertoire cluster, neither clinical nor MRI features showed any association. The most TCR clonal expansion was seen in HTLV-1-associated myelopathy, and the least was seen in multiple sclerosis, which fell below healthy controls.

The receptor was isolated from a man aged 55 to 70 with multiple sclerosis. J is TRBJ2-7 and V is TRBV27, with D perhaps TRBD2 (5 bases). Sequenced sample: PBMCs. The CDR3 coding sequence is TGTGCCAGCAGTTCAACTAACCGGGGCGAGCAGTACTTC. This encodes CASSSTNRGEQYF.